The 2 T cell receptor beta chains listed next were all sequenced from one sample in a study of molecular identifiers for immune sequencing clone quantification. Each CDR3 protein gets one entry after TCRdb re-called the PCR reads with MiXCR. The table has 40,000 to 45,000 distinct CDR3 sequences, about 19% seen once; the top ten hold under 1.4%. Sequencing was carried out using naive CD8+ T cells from blood, with Jurkat cell RNA spiked in. Documented subset: FACS-sorted CD8+CD4-CCR7+CD45RA+ naive T cells. The receptors here all came from a human donor in good health. Some libraries in this study had Jurkat cell RNA spiked in.

On this clonotype itself: This may stem from a read error, because a much larger clone lies one nucleotide away. This chain links TRBV2 with TRBJ2-7; maybe TRBD2 (6 bases). Germline V gene sequence: CDR1 SNHLY, CDR2 FYNNEI. The V gene lost 8 bases and the J gene lost 0 bases, with 11 bases spanning the gap. The CDR3 spans 13 residues. The CDR3 sequence is CASRDWDSYEQYF. CDR3 nucleotides: TGTGCCAGCCGGGACTGGGACTCCTACGAGCAGTACTTC. The whole variable domain, filled in from reference TRBV2 and TRBJ2-7, reads EPEVTQTPSHQVTQMGQEVILRCVPISNHLYFYWYRQILGQKVEFLVSFYNNEISEKSEIFDDQFSVERPDGSNFTLKIRSTKLEDSAMYFCASRDWDSYEQYFGPGTRLTVT.

This clonotype occurred many times. The chain employs TRBV9 and TRBJ2-7, with D perhaps TRBD2 (6 bases). This CDR3 is built from 15 residues. CDR1 is SGDLS, CDR2 YYNGEE, per germline. Trimming pared 2 bases from V and 1 base from J, leaving 13 bases between. The CDR3 DNA follows: TGTGCCAGCAGCGTTGAGTCAGGGAGGTCCTACGAGCAGTACTTC. Translated, it gives CASSVESGRSYEQYF.